The rows below give T cell receptor beta chains drawn from one sample of a study of T cells in Graves' hyperthyroidism and ophthalmopathy. One entry per CDR3 protein results from TCRdb running MiXCR on the multiplex PCR reads. The sample contains fewer than 750,000 distinct CDR3 sequences, around 15% of which appear only once. Sequencing used blood. All receptors derive from a woman aged 45-59 years with Graves' ophthalmopathy. CDR3s include the opening cysteine and the closing phenylalanine or tryptophan. The D gene is left open where the match is weak. Clone size is stated in some rows and not others, as once, few, many or a class when expanded.

v_call	d_call	j_call	clone_size	cdr3_aa	cdr3_nt
TRBV12-3/TRBV12-4	NA	TRBJ2-2	few	CASSFLTPPGELFF	TGTGCCAGCAGTTTTTTGACTCCCCCAGGGGAGCTGTTTTTT
TRBV6-1	NA	TRBJ1-6	few	CASSEARPGSSSPLHF	TGTGCCAGCAGTGAAGCCCGCCCCGGGTCAAGTTCACCCCTCCACTTT
TRBV7-9	TRBD2	TRBJ2-1	many	CASSLYRSLAGVNEQFF	TGTGCCAGCAGCTTATACAGAAGTCTAGCGGGAGTCAATGAGCAGTTCTTC
TRBV6-2/TRBV6-3	TRBD2	TRBJ2-2	few	CASSYSVMTSGSGDGGELFF	TGTGCCAGCAGTTACTCGGTGATGACTAGCGGCTCCGGGGATGGCGGGGAGCTGTTTTTT
TRBV6-1	NA	TRBJ2-4	few	CASRAGTLAKNIQYF	TGTGCCAGCCGGGCAGGGACCTTAGCCAAAAACATTCAGTACTTC
TRBV4-1	NA	TRBJ2-3	many	CASSQDEAAEDTQYF	TGCGCCAGCAGCCAAGATGAAGCCGCTGAAGATACGCAGTATTTT
TRBV25-1	TRBD2	TRBJ2-1	NA	CASSYRSGSSYNEQFF	TGTGCCAGCAGTTACCGTAGCGGGAGCTCCTACAATGAGCAGTTCTTC
TRBV6-2/TRBV6-3	NA	TRBJ2-2	many	CASSHPDQGTGELFF	TGTGCCAGCAGTCATCCCGACCAGGGCACCGGGGAGCTGTTTTTT
TRBV4-2	TRBD2	TRBJ2-7	NA	CASSQETSGNSYEQYF	TGTGCCAGCAGCCAGGAGACTAGCGGGAACTCCTACGAGCAGTACTTC
TRBV27	TRBD2	TRBJ2-5	NA	CASSLWTSGAQYF	TGTGCCAGCAGTTTATGGACTAGCGGGGCCCAGTACTTC
TRBV11-2	NA	TRBJ2-1	many	CASASTGSYNEQFF	TGTGCCAGCGCATCCACAGGGTCCTACAATGAGCAGTTCTTC
TRBV5-1	TRBD2	TRBJ2-1	NA	CASSLASGTGNEQFF	TGCGCCAGCAGCTTGGCTAGCGGGACGGGTAATGAGCAGTTCTTC
TRBV30	NA	TRBJ2-3	many	CAWSWTSTDTQYF	TGTGCCTGGTCGTGGACTAGCACAGATACGCAGTATTTT
TRBV3-1	NA	TRBJ2-1	many	CASSQENYPEQFF	TGTGCCAGCAGCCAAGAGAACTACCCTGAGCAGTTCTTC
TRBV20-1	NA	TRBJ2-3	NA	CSARETDTQYF	TGCAGTGCTAGAGAGACAGATACGCAGTATTTT
TRBV25-1	TRBD1	TRBJ2-7	few	CATRGFGYEQYF	TGTGCCACCAGGGGGTTCGGCTACGAGCAGTACTTC
TRBV20-1	TRBD2	TRBJ2-7	many	CSASTGTSGNYEQYF	TGCAGTGCTAGCACCGGGACTAGCGGTAACTACGAGCAGTACTTC
TRBV30	NA	TRBJ2-3	NA	CAWSVNGAGTQYF	TGTGCCTGGAGTGTGAATGGCGCCGGTACGCAGTATTTT
TRBV27	TRBD1	TRBJ2-7	NA	CASSFTRPGQGYEQYF	TGTGCCAGCAGTTTCACGCGACCGGGACAGGGGTACGAGCAGTACTTC
TRBV6-2/TRBV6-3	NA	TRBJ2-1	NA	CASGHLSHEQFF	TGTGCCAGCGGCCATTTGAGCCATGAGCAGTTCTTC
TRBV30	TRBD2	TRBJ2-7	many	CAWSEGSSGTEQYF	TGTGCCTGGAGTGAGGGGTCTAGCGGGACCGAGCAGTACTTC
TRBV27	TRBD1	TRBJ1-5	NA	CASSPQGYQPQHF	TGTGCCAGCAGTCCACAGGGGTACCAGCCCCAGCATTTT
TRBV7-9	NA	TRBJ2-3	few	CASSSMTGSTDTQYF	TGTGCCAGCAGCTCCATGACAGGCTCCACAGATACGCAGTATTTT
TRBV30	NA	TRBJ1-5	many	CAWSNGVGQPQHF	TGTGCCTGGAGTAATGGGGTGGGGCAGCCCCAGCATTTT
TRBV20-1	TRBD2	TRBJ2-3	many	CSARDLLAGTDTQYF	TGCAGTGCTAGAGACTTGCTAGCGGGAACAGATACGCAGTATTTT
TRBV4-1	NA	TRBJ2-5	many	CASSQDSGHRQETQYF	TGCGCCAGCAGCCAAGATTCCGGACACCGCCAAGAGACCCAGTACTTC
TRBV28	TRBD2	TRBJ2-1	many	CASSLAAAGGPGEQFF	TGTGCCAGCAGTTTAGCGGCTGCGGGAGGGCCCGGTGAGCAGTTCTTC
TRBV9	TRBD2	TRBJ2-7	NA	CASSVSAGGPMDEQYF	TGTGCCAGCAGCGTATCGGCGGGAGGGCCGATGGACGAGCAGTACTTC
TRBV11-3	TRBD2	TRBJ2-5	many	CASSPWGGTETQYF	TGTGCCAGCAGCCCATGGGGGGGGACGGAGACCCAGTACTTC
TRBV18	NA	TRBJ2-7	many	CASSPVTGGDYEQYF	TGTGCCAGCTCACCAGTCACAGGGGGGGACTACGAGCAGTACTTC
TRBV5-6	NA	TRBJ1-4	few	CASSRWGSHEKLFF	TGTGCCAGCAGCCGGTGGGGATCCCATGAAAAACTGTTTTTT
TRBV5-5	TRBD2	TRBJ2-3	few	CASSSGAGDTDTQYF	TGTGCCAGCTCCTCTGGGGCGGGGGACACAGATACGCAGTATTTT
TRBV3-1	TRBD2	TRBJ2-1	many	CASSQDFGGLAGSGEQFF	TGTGCCAGCAGCCAAGATTTTGGGGGACTAGCGGGATCAGGTGAGCAGTTCTTC
TRBV20-1	TRBD2	TRBJ2-3	NA	CSSRLAGDGTQYF	TGCAGTTCCCGGCTAGCGGGAGACGGTACGCAGTATTTT
TRBV2	TRBD2	TRBJ2-1	many	CASSEEGLTSGRRDEQFF	TGTGCCAGCAGTGAAGAAGGTCTGACTAGCGGGAGACGCGATGAGCAGTTCTTC
TRBV29-1	NA	TRBJ2-2	few	CSVGGTLNTGELFF	TGCAGCGTTGGGGGGACGCTAAACACCGGGGAGCTGTTTTTT
TRBV15	TRBD1	TRBJ1-1	many	CATSRDRDRVNLMNTEAFF	TGTGCCACCAGCAGGGACCGGGACAGGGTAAATCTAATGAACACTGAAGCTTTCTTT